A selection of T cell receptor beta chains follows, all from one sample in a study of blood T cell repertoires in COVID-19. Profiled with immunoSEQ multiplex PCR; TCRdb holds only in-frame clones, not every one. Of roughly 160,000 clones listed, approximately 90% were seen once; the top ten hold 2% to 2.5%. The specimen was peripheral blood. Every receptor here comes from a man aged 45-60 years who had recovered from COVID-19. Each CDR3 is given with its conserved first and last residue. The D gene is left open where the match is weak. The listing skips clone size in some rows; elsewhere it reads once, few, many or a size class.

D gene | J gene | clone size | V gene | CDR3 DNA | CDR3 protein
NA | TRBJ2-5 | once | TRBV28 | TGTGCCAGCAGTTTCCTAGCGCCAAATGGTGGGACCCAGTACTTC | CASSFLAPNGGTQYF
NA | TRBJ1-5 | NA | TRBV6-5 | TGTGCCAGCAGAAAAGGGGGTCTGGAAACTCAGCCCCAGCATTTT | CASRKGGLETQPQHF
NA | TRBJ2-7 | NA | TRBV4-3 | TGCGCCAGCAGCCTCGCGAGGGGGTTGGAAGAGCAGTACTTC | CASSLARGLEEQYF
NA | TRBJ1-4 | NA | TRBV28 | TGTGCCAGCAGTAGCCGTGTAGGAGCCGAGGATGAAAAACTGTTTTTT | CASSSRVGAEDEKLFF
NA | TRBJ2-7 | NA | TRBV7-2 | TGTGCCAGCAGCCTGGTAGCGGAGGCCTCCTACGAGCAGTACTTC | CASSLVAEASYEQYF
TRBD1 | TRBJ2-1 | NA | TRBV7-3 | TGTGCCAGCAGCCAGGGGCGGGGACAGGTTAATGAGCAGTTCTTC | CASSQGRGQVNEQFF
TRBD1 | TRBJ1-5 | NA | TRBV28 | TGTGCCAGCACGGCAGGGGGTCCCTGGGGGCCCCAGCATTTT | CASTAGGPWGPQHF
NA | TRBJ2-6 | NA | TRBV15 | TGTGCCACCAGCACCGAAGGGGTTTCTGGGGCCAACGTCCTGACTTTC | CATSTEGVSGANVLTF
TRBD2 | TRBJ2-3 | NA | TRBV6-5 | TGTGCCAGCAGTTACCCGGGGGCGGGGGGGCCAGATACGCAGTATTTT | CASSYPGAGGPDTQYF
TRBD1 | TRBJ1-1 | NA | TRBV14 | TGTGCCAGCAGCCAAGAATGGTGGCAGGGGGGCACTGAAGCTTTCTTT | CASSQEWWQGGTEAFF
TRBD1 | TRBJ1-3 | NA | TRBV7-2 | TGTGCCAGCAGCCTTGGACAGGGGTTCTCTGGAAACACCATATATTTT | CASSLGQGFSGNTIYF
NA | TRBJ2-7 | NA | TRBV19 | TGTGCCAGACTGACATTACCCTACGAGCAGTACTTC | CARLTLPYEQYF
TRBD1 | TRBJ2-2 | NA | TRBV5-1 | TGCGCCAGCAGCTTCCACAGGGGGGACACCGGGGAGCTGTTTTTT | CASSFHRGDTGELFF
NA | TRBJ1-5 | NA | TRBV4-3 | TGCGCCAGCAGCCAAACCAGGGCCAATCAGCCCCAGCATTTT | CASSQTRANQPQHF
NA | TRBJ2-2 | NA | TRBV30 | TGTGCCTGGGCAAAGGGGCGGGACGGGGAGCTGTTTTTT | CAWAKGRDGELFF
TRBD2 | TRBJ2-1 | NA | TRBV5-1 | TGCGCCAGCAGCTTACAGACTAGCGGGAACAATGAGCAGTTCTTC | CASSLQTSGNNEQFF
TRBD2 | TRBJ2-5 | once | TRBV7-2 | TGTGCCAGCAGCGCTGGGACTTTGCGGGGGGGCCTGGAGACCCAGTACTTC | CASSAGTLRGGLETQYF
TRBD1 | TRBJ2-7 | NA | TRBV18 | TGTGCCAGCTCACCGGCGACAGGGGGAAATTACGAGCAGTACTTC | CASSPATGGNYEQYF
TRBD1 | TRBJ2-1 | NA | TRBV6-5 | TGTGCCAGCGGACAGGGACCACCCTACAATGAGCAGTTCTTC | CASGQGPPYNEQFF
NA | TRBJ2-3 | NA | TRBV19 | TGTGCCAGTACCTCTACAGTCAGCACAGATACGCAGTATTTT | CASTSTVSTDTQYF
TRBD1 | TRBJ1-1 | NA | TRBV19 | TGTGCCAGTAGTTCCAAGACAGGGTGGGGTAACACTGAAGCTTTCTTT | CASSSKTGWGNTEAFF
NA | TRBJ1-2 | few | TRBV2 | TGTGCCAGCAGGAGTCAGGGGCCTATGGGCTACACCTTC | CASRSQGPMGYTF
NA | TRBJ1-5 | NA | TRBV6-2/TRBV6-3 | TGTGCCAGCAGCTCCCGAGTAGGCGGGGTCCGTATCTTCGATCAGCCCCAGCATTTT | CASSSRVGGVRIFDQPQHF
NA | TRBJ1-1 | NA | TRBV3-1/TRBV3-2 | TGTGCCAGCAGCCCCCTAACCGGTTCGAACACTGAAGCTTTCTTT | CASSPLTGSNTEAFF
NA | TRBJ2-1 | NA | TRBV9 | TGTGCCAGCAGCGTAGGGGCCGATACGATAGAGGGGTTCTTC | CASSVGADTIEGFF
NA | TRBJ1-5 | NA | TRBV7-9 | TGTGCCAGCAGCCTCGTCGGGGAGCCCCAGCATTTT | CASSLVGEPQHF
TRBD1 | TRBJ2-1 | NA | TRBV2 | TGTGCCAGCACCTCGACAGGGGTGTACAATGAGCAGTTCTTC | CASTSTGVYNEQFF
TRBD1 | TRBJ2-2 | NA | TRBV4-3 | TGCGCCAGCAGCCAAGAGAAGGGGGCGGGCGGGGAGCTGTTTTTT | CASSQEKGAGGELFF